One T cell receptor beta chain is described in this entry. Its target is unknown. Germline CDR1 and CDR2: MDHEN and SYDVKM. CDR3 length: 15 residues. V shed 4 bases and J shed 2 bases, with 12 bases lying between them. Naive CD4+ cells had CD25+ Tregs removed. Full-length variable regions came from constant-region reverse primers plus semi-nested Nested Universal Primer A PCR. A single record per CDR3 protein comes from TCRdb applying MiXCR to the 5' RACE reads. The data contain about 23,000 distinct CDR3 sequences, more than 25% of them singletons. Whole-study results and caveats: Tumor Treg TCRs overlapped most with tumor naive CD4+ cells.

The genes are TRBV28 and TRBJ1-5, with a tentative D call TRBD1 (6 bases). The sequenced material came from tumor-infiltrating naive CD4+ T cells sorted from the breast tumor. The subset was: naive CD4+ T cells, CD4+CD45RA+CD25-. This TCR derives from a female donor with breast cancer. The CDR3 reads CASSSTGYGNQPQHF. The CDR3 coding sequence is TGTGCCAGCAGTTCGACAGGCTATGGCAATCAGCCCCAGCATTTT.